This TCR beta chain is drawn from a study of CD8 T cells in ankylosing spondylitis. Whole-study findings and limits: Matched synovial fluid from ankylosing spondylitis patients was reported to be enriched for disease-linked clones. For ankylosing spondylitis blood, a TCR beta motif of seven to nine highly homologous variants appeared characteristic.

Quantitative 5'-RACE with molecular barcodes generated TCR beta libraries. One entry per CDR3 protein results from TCRdb running MiXCR on the 5' RACE reads. There are around 180,000 distinct CDR3 sequences in the sample; over 10% occur only once, and 9.5% to 12% lies in the top ten. CDR3 length: 15 amino acids. CDR1 and CDR2 from the germline V gene are DFQATT and SNEGSKA (reference sequence). Trimming cost V 4 bases and J 7 bases; bases outside gene matches: 14. This clonotype was observed at least ten times. Its antigen remains unknown. The sequencing input was blood, either unsorted or a sorted T cell fraction (not recorded which). The rearrangement joins TRBV20-1 to TRBJ2-7; 9 bases line up with TRBD2. The source of this sequence is a female donor with ankylosing spondylitis or in good health (not recorded which). The CDR3 bases are TGCAGTGCTACCTCTAGGACTAGCGCCCCTAAAGAGCAGTACTTC. This sequence encodes CSATSRTSAPKEQYF.